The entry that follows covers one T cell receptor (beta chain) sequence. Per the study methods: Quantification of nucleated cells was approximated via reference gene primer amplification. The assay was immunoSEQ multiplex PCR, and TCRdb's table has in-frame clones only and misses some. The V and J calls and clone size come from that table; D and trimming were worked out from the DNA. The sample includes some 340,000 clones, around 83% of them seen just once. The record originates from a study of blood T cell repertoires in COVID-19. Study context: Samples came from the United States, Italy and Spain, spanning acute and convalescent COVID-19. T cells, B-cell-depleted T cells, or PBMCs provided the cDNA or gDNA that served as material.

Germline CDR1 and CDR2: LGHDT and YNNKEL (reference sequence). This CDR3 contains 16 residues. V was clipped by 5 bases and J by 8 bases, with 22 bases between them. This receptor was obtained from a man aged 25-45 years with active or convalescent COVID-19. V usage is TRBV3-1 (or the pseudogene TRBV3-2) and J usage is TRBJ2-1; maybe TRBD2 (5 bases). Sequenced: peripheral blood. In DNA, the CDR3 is TGTGCCAGCAGCACTCAGAGCGGCCGTCCCCTAGATGAGCAGTTCTTC. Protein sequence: CASSTQSGRPLDEQFF.